This T cell receptor (beta chain) comes out of a study of blood T cell repertoires in COVID-19. As for the study in general: Researchers got acute and convalescent COVID-19 samples from the United States, Italy and Spain. T cells, B-cell-depleted T cells, or PBMCs supplied cDNA or gDNA.

In the authors' methods: Estimation of nucleated cell counts was performed using reference gene primer amplification. Method: immunoSEQ multiplex PCR; TCRdb's copy keeps in-frame clones and lacks some. V and J calls and clone size are those listed in that table; D and trimming were worked out from the DNA. The sample carries approximately 100,000 clones, approximately 90% recorded once. Trimming took 1 base from V and 2 from J, leaving 11 bases between them. Germline lookup yields CDR1 MDHEN and CDR2 SYDVKM. CDR3 length equals 15 residues. This clonotype was obtained from a man in his fifties with acute or convalescent COVID-19. The V gene is TRBV28, the J gene TRBJ1-1; the D gene is possibly TRBD1 (6 bases). Material for sequencing was peripheral blood. The CDR3 coding sequence is TGTGCCAGCAGTTTATCGGGGACAACCAACACTGAAGCTTTCTTT. It specifies CASSLSGTTNTEAFF. The entire variable domain, with the rest obtained from reference TRBV28 and TRBJ1-1, is as follows: DVKVTQSSRYLVKRTGEKVFLECVQDMDHENMFWYRQDPGLGLRLIYFSYDVKMKEKGDIPEGYSVSREKKERFSLILESASTNQTSMYLCASSLSGTTNTEAFFGQGTRLTVV.